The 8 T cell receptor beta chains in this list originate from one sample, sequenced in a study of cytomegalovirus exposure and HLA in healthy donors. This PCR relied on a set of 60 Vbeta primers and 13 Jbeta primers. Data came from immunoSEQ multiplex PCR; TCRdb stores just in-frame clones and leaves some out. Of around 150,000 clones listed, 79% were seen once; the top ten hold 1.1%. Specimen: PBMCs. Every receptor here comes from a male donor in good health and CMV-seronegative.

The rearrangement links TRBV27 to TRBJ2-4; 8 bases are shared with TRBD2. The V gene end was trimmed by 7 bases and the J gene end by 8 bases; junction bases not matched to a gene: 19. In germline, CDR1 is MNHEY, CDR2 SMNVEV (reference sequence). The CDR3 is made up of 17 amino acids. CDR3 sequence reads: CASTHRSGGQTGDIQYF. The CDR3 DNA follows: TGTGCCAGCACCCATCGGAGCGGGGGCCAGACGGGAGACATTCAGTACTTC.

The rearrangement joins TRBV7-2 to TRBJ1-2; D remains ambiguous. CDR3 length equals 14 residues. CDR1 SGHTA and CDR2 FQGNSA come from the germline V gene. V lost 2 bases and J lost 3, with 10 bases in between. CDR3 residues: CASSLINTYYGYTF. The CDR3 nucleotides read TGTGCCAGCAGCTTAATCAACACGTACTATGGCTACACCTTC.

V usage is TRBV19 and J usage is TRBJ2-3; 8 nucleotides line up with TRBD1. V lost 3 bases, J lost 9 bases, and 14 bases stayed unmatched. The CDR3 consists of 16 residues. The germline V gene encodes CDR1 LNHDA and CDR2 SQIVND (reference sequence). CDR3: CASSISGRGPQLTQYF. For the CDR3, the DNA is TGTGCCAGTAGTATCTCGGGCAGGGGGCCCCAACTAACGCAGTATTTT.

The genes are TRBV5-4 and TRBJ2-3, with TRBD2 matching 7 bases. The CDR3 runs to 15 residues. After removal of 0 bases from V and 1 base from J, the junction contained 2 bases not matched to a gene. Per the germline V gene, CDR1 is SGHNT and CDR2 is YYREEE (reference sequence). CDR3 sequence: CASSLVGGGTDTQYF. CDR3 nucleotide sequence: TGTGCCAGCAGCTTGGTGGGGGGGGGCACAGATACGCAGTATTTT.

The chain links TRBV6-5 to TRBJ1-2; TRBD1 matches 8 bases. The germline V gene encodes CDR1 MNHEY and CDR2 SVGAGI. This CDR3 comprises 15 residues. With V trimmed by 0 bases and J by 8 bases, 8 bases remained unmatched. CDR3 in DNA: TGTGCCAGCAGTTACTCGCGGGGACAGGATCTGGGCTACACCTTC. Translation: CASSYSRGQDLGYTF.

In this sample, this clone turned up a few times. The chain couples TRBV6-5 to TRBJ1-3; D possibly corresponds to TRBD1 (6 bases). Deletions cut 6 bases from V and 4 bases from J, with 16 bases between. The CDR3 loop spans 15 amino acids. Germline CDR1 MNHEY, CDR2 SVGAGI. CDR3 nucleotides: TGTGCCAGCAGGCTCACAGGGACCGGCGGAAACACCATATATTTT. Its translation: CASRLTGTGGNTIYF.

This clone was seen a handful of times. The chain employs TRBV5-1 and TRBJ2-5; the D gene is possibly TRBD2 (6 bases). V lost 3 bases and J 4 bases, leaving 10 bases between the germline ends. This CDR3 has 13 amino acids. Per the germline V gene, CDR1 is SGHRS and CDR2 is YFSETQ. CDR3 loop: CASSSGLGETQYF. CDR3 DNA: TGCGCCAGCAGCTCGGGACTCGGAGAGACCCAGTACTTC.

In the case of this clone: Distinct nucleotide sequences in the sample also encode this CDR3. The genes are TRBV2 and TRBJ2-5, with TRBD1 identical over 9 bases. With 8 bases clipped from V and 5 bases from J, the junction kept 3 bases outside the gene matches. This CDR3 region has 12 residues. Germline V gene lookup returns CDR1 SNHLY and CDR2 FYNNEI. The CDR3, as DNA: TGTGCCAGCGGGGGGACAGGGGAGACCCAGTACTTC. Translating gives CASGGTGETQYF.